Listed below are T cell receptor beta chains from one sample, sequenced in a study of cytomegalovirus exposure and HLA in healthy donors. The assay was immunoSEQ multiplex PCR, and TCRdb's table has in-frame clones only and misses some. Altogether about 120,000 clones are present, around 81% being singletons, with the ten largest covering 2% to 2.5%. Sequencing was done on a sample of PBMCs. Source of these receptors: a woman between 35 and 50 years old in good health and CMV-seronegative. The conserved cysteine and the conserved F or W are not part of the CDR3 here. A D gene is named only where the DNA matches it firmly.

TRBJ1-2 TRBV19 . ASSTQGGYGYT
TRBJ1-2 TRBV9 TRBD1 ASSGGQVGIYGYT
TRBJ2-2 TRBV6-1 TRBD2 ASRGGLTGELF
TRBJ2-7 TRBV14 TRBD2 ASSQGGLAGFRDYEQY
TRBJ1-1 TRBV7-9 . ASSPARFNTEAF
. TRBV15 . ATSRVGSGREGEQY
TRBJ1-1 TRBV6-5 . ASTPGAVNTEAF
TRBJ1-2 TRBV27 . ASRFQGSYGYT
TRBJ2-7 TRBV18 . ASSPRAGAGSYEQY
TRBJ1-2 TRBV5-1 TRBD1 ASSLQGVDGYT
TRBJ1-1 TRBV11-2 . ASSQRLRDLAF
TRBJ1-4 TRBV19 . ASSTQGIATNEKLF
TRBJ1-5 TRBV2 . ASSEDAVQPQH
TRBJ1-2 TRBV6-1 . ASSVHGDYGYT
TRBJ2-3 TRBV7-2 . ASSNSPGISDTQY
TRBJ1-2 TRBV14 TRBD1 ASSHGGTGGGLYGYT
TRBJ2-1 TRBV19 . ASSIDILATSGLGNEQF
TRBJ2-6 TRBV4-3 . ASSQDTLGANVLT
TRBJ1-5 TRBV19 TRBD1 ASSVPQGYGQPQH
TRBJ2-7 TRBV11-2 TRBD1 ASSHRGQGAGYEQY
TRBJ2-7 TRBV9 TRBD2 ASSDTSVGYEQY
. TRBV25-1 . ASSLNRLAYEQY
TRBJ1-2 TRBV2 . ASSVEYRGYT
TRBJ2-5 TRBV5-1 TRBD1 AIDPGTGDEETQY
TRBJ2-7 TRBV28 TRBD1 ASSSGQGVLYEQY
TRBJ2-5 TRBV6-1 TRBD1 ASSGTGNPRTQY
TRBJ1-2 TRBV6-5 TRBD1 ASRLTRDSHGYT